This T cell receptor (beta chain) was observed in a study of cytomegalovirus exposure and HLA in healthy donors. Points from the study as a whole: A link between a missense DCLRE1C variant and TCR beta V- and J-gene trimming emerged from a later analysis. The authors listed some 160 TCR beta chains as cytomegalovirus-associated.

The V gene's germline CDR1 is MNHEY and CDR2 SVGAGI. The CDR3 spans 12 residues. Trimming cost V 9 bases and J 7 bases, with 16 bases left between them. In regard to this clone: Its antigen is undetermined.

Vbeta (60) and Jbeta (13) primers were used in the PCR. This table comes from immunoSEQ multiplex PCR, and its TCRdb copy is limited to in-frame clones, with some not included. The sample has some 190,000 clones, approximately 80% seen once. The sample consisted of PBMCs. The chain couples TRBV6-5 to TRBJ2-7; a weak D match, TRBD1 (6 bases). The TCR sequence derives from a female donor in good health and CMV-seronegative. The CDR3 nucleotides read TGTGCCAGGCACCCCCAGGGGCGAGAGCAGTACTTC. It translates to CARHPQGREQYF.